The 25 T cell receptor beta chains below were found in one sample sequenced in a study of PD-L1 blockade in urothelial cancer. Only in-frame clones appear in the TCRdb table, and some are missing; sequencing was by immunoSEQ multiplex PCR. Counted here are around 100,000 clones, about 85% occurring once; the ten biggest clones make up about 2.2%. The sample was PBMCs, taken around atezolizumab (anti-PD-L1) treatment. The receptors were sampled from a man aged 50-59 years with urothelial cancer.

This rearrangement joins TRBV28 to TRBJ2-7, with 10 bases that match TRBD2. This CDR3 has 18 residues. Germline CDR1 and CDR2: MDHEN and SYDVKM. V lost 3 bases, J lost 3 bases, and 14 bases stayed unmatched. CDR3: CASSFPGPAASGSYEQYF. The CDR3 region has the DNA TGTGCCAGCAGTTTTCCCGGCCCGGCGGCTAGCGGGAGCTACGAGCAGTACTTC. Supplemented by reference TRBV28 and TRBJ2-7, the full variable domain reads DVKVTQSSRYLVKRTGEKVFLECVQDMDHENMFWYRQDPGLGLRLIYFSYDVKMKEKGDIPEGYSVSREKKERFSLILESASTNQTSMYLCASSFPGPAASGSYEQYFGPGTRLTVT.

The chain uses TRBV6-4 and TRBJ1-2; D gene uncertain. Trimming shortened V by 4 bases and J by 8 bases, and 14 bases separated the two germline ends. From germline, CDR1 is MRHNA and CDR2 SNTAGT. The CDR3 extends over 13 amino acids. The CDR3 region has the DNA TGTGCCAGCAGTGGACCGGGAGGAGGGGGCTACACCTTC. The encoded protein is CASSGPGGGGYTF.

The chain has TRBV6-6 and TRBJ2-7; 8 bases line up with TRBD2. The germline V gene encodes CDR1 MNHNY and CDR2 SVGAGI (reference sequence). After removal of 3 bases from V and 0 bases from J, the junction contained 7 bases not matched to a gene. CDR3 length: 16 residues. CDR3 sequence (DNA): TGTGCCAGCAGTTATCCCGGGAGGGCCACCTCCTACGAGCAGTACTTC. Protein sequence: CASSYPGRATSYEQYF.

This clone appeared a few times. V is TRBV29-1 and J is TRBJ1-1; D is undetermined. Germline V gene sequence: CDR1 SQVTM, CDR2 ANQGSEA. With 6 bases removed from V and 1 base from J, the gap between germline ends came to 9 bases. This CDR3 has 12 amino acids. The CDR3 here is CSVGRGNTEAFF. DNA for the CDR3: TGCAGCGTCGGACGGGGGAACACTGAAGCTTTCTTT. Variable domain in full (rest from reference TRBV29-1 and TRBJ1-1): SAVISQKPSRDICQRGTSLTIQCQVDSQVTMMFWYRQQPGQSLTLIATANQGSEATYESGFVIDKFPISRPNLTFSTLTVSNMSPEDSSIYLCSVGRGNTEAFFGQGTRLTVV.

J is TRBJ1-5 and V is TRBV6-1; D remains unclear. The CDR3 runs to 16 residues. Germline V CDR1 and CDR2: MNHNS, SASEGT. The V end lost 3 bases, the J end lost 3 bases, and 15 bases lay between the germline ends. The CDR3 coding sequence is TGTGCCAGCAGTGATGCCCTAAGTCGCACCAATCAGCCCCAGCATTTT. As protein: CASSDALSRTNQPQHF.

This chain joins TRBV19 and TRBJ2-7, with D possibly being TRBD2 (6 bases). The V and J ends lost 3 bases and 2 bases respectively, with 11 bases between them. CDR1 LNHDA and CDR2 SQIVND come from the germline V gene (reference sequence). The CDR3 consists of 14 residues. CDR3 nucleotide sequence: TGTGCCAGTAGTATGCGGGACGGAGCCTACGAGCAGTACTTC. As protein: CASSMRDGAYEQYF.

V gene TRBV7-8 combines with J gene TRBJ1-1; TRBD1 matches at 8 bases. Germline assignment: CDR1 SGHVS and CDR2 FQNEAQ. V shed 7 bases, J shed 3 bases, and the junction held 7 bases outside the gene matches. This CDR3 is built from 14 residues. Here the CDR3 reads CASTPAGGDTEAFF. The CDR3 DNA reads TGTGCCAGCACCCCGGCAGGGGGCGACACTGAAGCTTTCTTT. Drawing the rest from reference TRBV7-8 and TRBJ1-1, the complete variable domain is GAGVSQSPRYKVAKRGQDVALRCDPISGHVSLFWYQQALGQGPEFLTYFQNEAQLDKSGLPSDRFFAERPEGSVSTLKIQRTQQEDSAVYLCASTPAGGDTEAFFGQGTRLTVV.

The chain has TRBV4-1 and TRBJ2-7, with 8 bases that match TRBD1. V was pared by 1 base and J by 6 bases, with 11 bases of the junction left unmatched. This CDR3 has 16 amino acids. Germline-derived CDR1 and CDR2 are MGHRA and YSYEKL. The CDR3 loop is CASSQALNRGATEQYF. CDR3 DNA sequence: TGCGCCAGCAGCCAAGCACTGAACAGGGGGGCCACCGAGCAGTACTTC.

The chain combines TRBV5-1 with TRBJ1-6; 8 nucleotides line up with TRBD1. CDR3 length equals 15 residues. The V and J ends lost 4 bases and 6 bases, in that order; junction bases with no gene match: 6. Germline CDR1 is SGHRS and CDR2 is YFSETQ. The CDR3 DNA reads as TGCGCCAGCAGCGGACAGGGTTGGGGTAATTCACCCCTCCACTTT. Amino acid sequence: CASSGQGWGNSPLHF.

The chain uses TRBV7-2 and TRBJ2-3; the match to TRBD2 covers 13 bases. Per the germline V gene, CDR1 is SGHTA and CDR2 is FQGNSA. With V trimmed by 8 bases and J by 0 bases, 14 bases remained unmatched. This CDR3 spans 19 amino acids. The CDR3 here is CASFREPGLAGSSTDTQYF. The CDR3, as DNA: TGTGCCAGCTTTCGGGAGCCGGGACTAGCGGGGAGCAGCACAGATACGCAGTATTTT.

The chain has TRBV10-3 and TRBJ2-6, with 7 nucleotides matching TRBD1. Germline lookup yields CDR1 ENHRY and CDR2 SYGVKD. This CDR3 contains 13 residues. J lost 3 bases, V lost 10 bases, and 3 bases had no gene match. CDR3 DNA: TGTGCCACGCAGGGGGTTGGGGCCAACGTCCTGACTTTC. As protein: CATQGVGANVLTF.

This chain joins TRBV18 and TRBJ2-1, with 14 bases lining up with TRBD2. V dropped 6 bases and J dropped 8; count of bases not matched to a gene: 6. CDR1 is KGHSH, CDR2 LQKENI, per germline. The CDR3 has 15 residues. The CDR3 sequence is CASSGLAGGVDEQFF. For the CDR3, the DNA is TGTGCCAGCTCCGGACTAGCGGGAGGAGTTGATGAGCAGTTCTTC. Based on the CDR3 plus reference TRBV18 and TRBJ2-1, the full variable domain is NAGVMQNPRHLVRRRGQEARLRCSPMKGHSHVYWYRQLPEEGLKFMVYLQKENIIDESGMPKERFSAEFPKEGPSILRIQQVVRGDSAAYFCASSGLAGGVDEQFFGPGTRLTVL.

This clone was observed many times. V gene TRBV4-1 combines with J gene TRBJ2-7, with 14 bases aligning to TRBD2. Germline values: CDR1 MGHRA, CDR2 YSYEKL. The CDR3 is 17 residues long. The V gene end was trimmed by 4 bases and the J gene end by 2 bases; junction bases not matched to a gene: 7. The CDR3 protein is CASSRSGTSGSPYEQYF. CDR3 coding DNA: TGCGCCAGCAGCCGGTCCGGGACTAGCGGGAGTCCCTACGAGCAGTACTTC.

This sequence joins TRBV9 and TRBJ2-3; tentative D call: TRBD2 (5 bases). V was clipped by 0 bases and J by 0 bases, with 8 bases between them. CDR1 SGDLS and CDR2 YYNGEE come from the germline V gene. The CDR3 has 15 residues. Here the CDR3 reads CASSVAGTSTDTQYF. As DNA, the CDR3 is TGTGCCAGCAGCGTAGCGGGAACTAGCACAGATACGCAGTATTTT.

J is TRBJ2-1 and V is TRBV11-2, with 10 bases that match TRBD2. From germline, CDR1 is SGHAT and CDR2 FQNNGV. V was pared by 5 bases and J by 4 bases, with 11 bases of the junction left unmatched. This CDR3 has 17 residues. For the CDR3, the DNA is TGTGCCAGCAGCCCCCAGCTGACTAGCGGGCGGTACAATGAGCAGTTCTTC. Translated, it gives CASSPQLTSGRYNEQFF.

CDR3 DNA sequence: TGTGCCAGCTCACCTCTGACCGGGAGAGGGACAGATACGCAGTATTTT. Amino acids: CASSPLTGRGTDTQYF. The V call is TRBV18, the J call TRBJ2-3, with a possible D match to TRBD2 (6 bases). The germline gives CDR1 KGHSH, CDR2 LQKENI. The CDR3 consists of 16 residues. V gave up 3 bases and J gave up 3 bases, with 16 bases separating them.

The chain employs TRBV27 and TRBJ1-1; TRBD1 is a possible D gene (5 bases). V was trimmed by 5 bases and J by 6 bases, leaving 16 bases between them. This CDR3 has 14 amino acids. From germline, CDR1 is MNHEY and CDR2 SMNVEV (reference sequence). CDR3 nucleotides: TGTGCCAGCAGTCCCCAACGACAGCGGGCTGAAGCTTTCTTT. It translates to CASSPQRQRAEAFF.

The CDR3 protein is CASSAIDTDTQYF. The CDR3 region has the DNA TGTGCCAGCTCAGCGATCGACACAGATACGCAGTATTTT. V gene TRBV18 combines with J gene TRBJ2-3, with no clear D. CDR3 size: 13 residues. Germline V gene sequence: CDR1 KGHSH, CDR2 LQKENI. V lost 5 bases and J lost 2, with 8 bases in between.

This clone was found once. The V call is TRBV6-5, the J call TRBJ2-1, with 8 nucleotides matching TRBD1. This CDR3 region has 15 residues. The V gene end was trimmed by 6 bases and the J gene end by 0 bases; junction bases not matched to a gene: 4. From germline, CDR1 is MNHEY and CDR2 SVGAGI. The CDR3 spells CASRHDRGSYNEQFF. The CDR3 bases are TGTGCCAGCAGACACGACAGGGGCTCCTACAATGAGCAGTTCTTC.

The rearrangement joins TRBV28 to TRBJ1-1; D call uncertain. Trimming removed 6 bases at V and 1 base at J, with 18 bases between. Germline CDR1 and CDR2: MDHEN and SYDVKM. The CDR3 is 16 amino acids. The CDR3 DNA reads TGTGCCAGCAGCTTGAATCCAGGAAACTGGAACACTGAAGCTTTCTTT. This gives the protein CASSLNPGNWNTEAFF. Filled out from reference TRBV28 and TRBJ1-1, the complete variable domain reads DVKVTQSSRYLVKRTGEKVFLECVQDMDHENMFWYRQDPGLGLRLIYFSYDVKMKEKGDIPEGYSVSREKKERFSLILESASTNQTSMYLCASSLNPGNWNTEAFFGQGTRLTVV.

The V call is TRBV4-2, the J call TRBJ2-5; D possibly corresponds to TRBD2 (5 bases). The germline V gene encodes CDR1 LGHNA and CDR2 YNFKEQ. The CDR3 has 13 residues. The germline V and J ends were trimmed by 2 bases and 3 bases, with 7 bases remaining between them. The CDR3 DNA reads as TGTGCCAGCAGCCAACGGCGGGAAGAGACCCAGTACTTC. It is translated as CASSQRREETQYF.

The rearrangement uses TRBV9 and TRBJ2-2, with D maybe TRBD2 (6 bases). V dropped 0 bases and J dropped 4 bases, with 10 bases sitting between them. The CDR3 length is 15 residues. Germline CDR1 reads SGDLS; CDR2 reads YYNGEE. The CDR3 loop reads CASSVDIAATGELFF. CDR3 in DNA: TGTGCCAGCAGCGTAGATATAGCGGCCACCGGGGAGCTGTTTTTT.

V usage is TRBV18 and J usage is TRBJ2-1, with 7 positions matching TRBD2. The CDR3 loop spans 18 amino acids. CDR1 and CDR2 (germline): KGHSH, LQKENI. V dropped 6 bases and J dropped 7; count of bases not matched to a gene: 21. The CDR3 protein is CASSPPPSWEGPGNEQFF. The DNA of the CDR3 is TGTGCCAGCTCGCCCCCCCCCAGTTGGGAGGGACCAGGGAATGAGCAGTTCTTC.

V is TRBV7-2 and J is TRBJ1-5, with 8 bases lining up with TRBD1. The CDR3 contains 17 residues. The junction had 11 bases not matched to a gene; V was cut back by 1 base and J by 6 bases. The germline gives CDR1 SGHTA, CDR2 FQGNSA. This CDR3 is CASSLDGTGRVTQPQHF. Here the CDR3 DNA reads TGTGCCAGCAGCTTAGATGGGACAGGCCGGGTAACTCAGCCCCAGCATTTT.

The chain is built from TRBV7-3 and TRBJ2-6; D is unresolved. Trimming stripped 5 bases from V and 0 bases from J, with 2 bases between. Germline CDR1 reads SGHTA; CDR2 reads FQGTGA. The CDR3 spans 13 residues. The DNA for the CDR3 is TGTGCCAGCAGCCGCTCTGGGGCCAACGTCCTGACTTTC. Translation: CASSRSGANVLTF.